This TCR beta chain was profiled in a study of technical replicates of blood from a few donors. This clone has only one observation. Germline-derived CDR1 and CDR2 are SGHTA and FQGNSA. Deletions cut 2 bases from V and 2 bases from J, with 12 bases between. The CDR3 extends over 15 amino acids. TCRdb's copy holds only in-frame clones and misses some; the assay was immunoSEQ multiplex PCR. The sample includes some 94,000 clones, about 95% of them seen just once. The V and J genes are TRBV7-2 and TRBJ1-2; D is perhaps TRBD1 (6 bases). The origin of this receptor is a human donor in good health. Sample: T cells isolated from PBMCs. DNA for the CDR3: TGTGCCAGCAGCTTAACATGGACAGCCAACTATGGCTACACCTTC. Translation gives CASSLTWTANYGYTF.